This TCR beta chain was sequenced for a study of OX40 agonist ivuxolimab in advanced cancers. Looked up from germline, CDR1 is LNHDA and CDR2 is SQIVND (reference sequence). The CDR3 has 14 amino acids. This table comes from immunoSEQ multiplex PCR, and its TCRdb copy is limited to in-frame clones, with some not included. The sample consists of approximately 99,000 clones, more than 95% of them appearing once. The clonotype was recovered from an adult with an advanced solid tumor such as melanoma, head and neck, liver or kidney cancer. The chain is built from TRBV19 and TRBJ2-5; 8 bases are a match to TRBD2. Judging by the DNA end, TRBJ2-7 fits better; the J call may be wrong. The source material was CD4+ or CD8+ T cells sorted from blood, sampled in a trial of the OX40 agonist ivuxolimab. In nucleotides, the CDR3 is TGTGCCAGTAGTATTAGTAGCGGGACGTACGAGCAGTACTTC. Amino acids: CASSISSGTYEQYF.